Each of the 32 T cell receptor beta chains below was sequenced from the same sample in a study of cytomegalovirus exposure and HLA in healthy donors. The primer mix had 60 Vbeta and 13 Jbeta primers. Assay: immunoSEQ multiplex PCR; the TCRdb copy retains only in-frame clones and omits some. Among over 50,000 clones, roughly four fifths were seen once, and the ten largest hold roughly 1.8%. Sequenced material: PBMCs. These receptors originate from a middle-aged man in good health and CMV-seronegative.

This clone has just a few counts. J is TRBJ1-4 and V is TRBV4-3, with D possibly TRBD1 on 6 matching bases. The V end was cut by 0 bases, the J end by 7 bases, with 12 bases between. Germline V CDR1 and CDR2: LGHNA, YSLEER. This CDR3 contains 15 residues. The CDR3 here is CASSQDYRAFEKLFF. The CDR3 region has the DNA TGCGCCAGCAGCCAAGACTACAGGGCTTTTGAAAAACTGTTTTTT.

The gene calls are TRBV9 and TRBJ2-7; D might be TRBD1 (8 bases). CDR3 length: 13 amino acids. From germline, CDR1 is SGDLS and CDR2 YYNGEE. Trimming removed 4 bases from V and 6 bases from J, with 14 bases in between. CDR3 amino acids: CASSPNRGGEQYF. CDR3 nucleotides: TGTGCCAGCAGCCCCAACAGGGGGGGCGAGCAGTACTTC.

The rearrangement links TRBV11-2 to TRBJ2-7; the D is unclear. The germline gives CDR1 SGHAT, CDR2 FQNNGV. Trimming left V 4 bases short and J 3 bases short, with 13 bases between. This CDR3 is 14 amino acids long. The CDR3 loop reads CASSSLSWGYEQYV. The CDR3 DNA sequence: TGTGCCAGCAGCTCCCTCTCCTGGGGCTACGAGCAGTACGTC.

V and J are TRBV18 and TRBJ1-1, with 8 bases matching TRBD1. This CDR3 spans 15 amino acids. Unmatched junction bases numbered 6, after V lost 6 bases and J lost 0 bases. Germline V gene sequence: CDR1 KGHSH, CDR2 LQKENI. CDR3 nucleotide sequence: TGTGCCAGCTCTCGAAACAGGGGGATGAACACTGAAGCTTTCTTT. Protein sequence: CASSRNRGMNTEAFF. Based on the CDR3 plus reference TRBV18 and TRBJ1-1, the full variable domain is NAGVMQNPRHLVRRRGQEARLRCSPMKGHSHVYWYRQLPEEGLKFMVYLQKENIIDESGMPKERFSAEFPKEGPSILRIQQVVRGDSAAYFCASSRNRGMNTEAFFGQGTRLTVV.

In nucleotides, the CDR3 is TGCGCCAGCAGCTTGGCCGGACAGGGGCCGCCTGAAGCTTTCTTT. This sequence encodes CASSLAGQGPPEAFF. This chain joins TRBV5-1 and TRBJ1-1; 9 bases agree with TRBD1. V dropped 0 bases and J dropped 6; count of bases not matched to a gene: 6. CDR1 and CDR2 from the germline V gene are SGHRS and YFSETQ. This CDR3 is 15 amino acids long.

V gene TRBV27 combines with J gene TRBJ1-6; no clear D. V was trimmed by 5 bases and J by 8 bases, leaving 16 bases between them. CDR1 MNHEY and CDR2 SMNVEV come from the germline V gene (reference sequence). This CDR3 is 15 amino acids long. In DNA, the CDR3 is TGTGCCAGCAGTCCCTCGGCAGCGCGGTATTCACCCCTCCACTTT. The encoded protein is CASSPSAARYSPLHF.

This chain uses TRBV7-9 with TRBJ2-3, with TRBD2 matching 11 bases. CDR3 size: 16 residues. Trimming took 5 bases from V and 10 from J; bases not matched to a gene: 14. Looked up from germline, CDR1 is SEHNR and CDR2 is FQNEAQ (reference sequence). The CDR3 here is CASSPPTLAGGRAQYF. The CDR3 nucleotides read TGTGCCAGCAGCCCACCCACGCTAGCGGGGGGTCGTGCGCAGTATTTT.

The chain uses TRBV9 and TRBJ1-2; 8 bases map to TRBD1. The CDR3 has 15 amino acids. With V trimmed by 0 bases and J by 3 bases, 4 bases remained unmatched. Germline CDR1 reads SGDLS; CDR2 reads YYNGEE. Here the CDR3 reads CASSVATDRDYGYTF. Written as DNA, the CDR3 is TGTGCCAGCAGCGTAGCTACGGACAGGGACTATGGCTACACCTTC.

The chain employs TRBV19 and TRBJ1-2; no clear D. V gave up 8 bases and J gave up 2 bases, with 12 bases separating them. Per the germline V gene, CDR1 is LNHDA and CDR2 is SQIVND (reference sequence). The CDR3 is 13 residues long. For the CDR3, the DNA is TGTGCCAGTGCGCCCGGAGGCAACTATGGCTACACCTTC. Protein product: CASAPGGNYGYTF.

This rearrangement joins TRBV29-1 to TRBJ2-2, with 10 bases matching TRBD2. The CDR3 sequence is 15 residues long. V lost 3 bases to trimming and J lost 5 bases; unmatched junction nucleotides: 6. Germline values: CDR1 SQVTM, CDR2 ANQGSEA. CDR3 in DNA: TGCAGCGTTGACGCTAGCGGGGGTCTGACCGGGGAGCTGTTTTTT. It codes for CSVDASGGLTGELFF.

J is TRBJ2-7 and V is TRBV30; TRBD1 might be the D (7 bases). CDR1 and CDR2 (germline): GTSNPN, SVGIG (reference sequence). V was clipped by 2 bases and J by 4 bases, with 15 bases between them. This CDR3 spans 14 amino acids. The CDR3 protein is CAWSPGGQIYEQYV. The CDR3 nucleotides are TGTGCCTGGAGTCCCGGGGGACAGATTTACGAGCAGTACGTC.

This clone was detected only a few times. V is TRBV5-6 and J is TRBJ2-2; the match to TRBD1 covers 8 bases. Germline CDR1 and CDR2: SGHDT and YYEEEE. The CDR3 extends over 16 amino acids. The ends lost 2 bases at V and 6 bases at J; junction bases unmatched: 9. The CDR3 sequence is CASSFRTGSIAGELFF. The DNA for the CDR3 is TGTGCCAGCAGCTTTAGGACAGGGAGCATTGCCGGGGAGCTGTTTTTT.

This chain connects TRBV19 to TRBJ1-1; D possibly corresponds to TRBD1 (5 bases). The CDR3 sequence is 14 residues long. The V gene's germline CDR1 is LNHDA and CDR2 SQIVND (reference sequence). V lost 5 bases, J lost 1 base, and 11 bases lay in between. The CDR3 DNA follows: TGTGCCAGTAGTCCGGACACCCAGAACACTGAAGCTTTCTTT. Encoded protein: CASSPDTQNTEAFF.

The chain employs TRBV7-2 and TRBJ1-1, with a possible D match to TRBD1 (5 bases). Germline V gene lookup returns CDR1 SGHTA and CDR2 FQGNSA. There are 14 residues in the CDR3. The V end lost 1 base, the J end lost 0 bases, and 6 bases lay between the germline ends. The CDR3 sequence: CASSLEGLNTEAFF. DNA for the CDR3: TGTGCCAGCAGCTTAGAGGGGTTGAACACTGAAGCTTTCTTT. Complete variable domain (other parts from reference TRBV7-2 and TRBJ1-1): GAGVSQSPSNKVTEKGKDVELRCDPISGHTALYWYRQSLGQGLEFLIYFQGNSAPDKSGLPSDRFSAERTGGSVSTLTIQRTQQEDSAVYLCASSLEGLNTEAFFGQGTRLTVV.

In its sample, this clone was seen a few times. The chain uses TRBV30 and TRBJ1-2, with 8 bases lining up with TRBD1. After removal of 0 bases from V and 4 bases from J, the junction contained 7 bases not matched to a gene. Germline CDR1 reads GTSNPN; CDR2 reads SVGIG (reference sequence). CDR3 length equals 15 residues. This CDR3 is CAWSVLTGAPYGYTF. CDR3 in DNA: TGTGCCTGGAGTGTACTGACAGGGGCACCCTATGGCTACACCTTC. Full variable domain (rest looked up from reference TRBV30 and TRBJ1-2): SQTIHQWPATLVQPVGSPLSLECTVEGTSNPNLYWYRQAAGRGLQLLFYSVGIGQISSEVPQNLSASRPQDRQFILSSKKLLLSDSGFYLCAWSVLTGAPYGYTFGSGTRLTVV.

This sequence joins TRBV19 and TRBJ2-3; 7 bases agree with TRBD1. Germline assignment: CDR1 LNHDA and CDR2 SQIVND (reference sequence). After removal of 10 bases from V and 3 bases from J, the junction contained 7 bases not matched to a gene. The CDR3 is made up of 13 amino acids. Here the CDR3 DNA reads TGTGCCACCGCCAAGGGGGCAACAGATACGCAGTATTTT. It encodes CATAKGATDTQYF.

This sequence joins TRBV30 and TRBJ2-1; 8 bases are shared with TRBD2. V trimming: 7 bases; J trimming: 2 bases; junction bases outside the gene matches: 7. The CDR3 runs 14 residues. Germline CDR1 is GTSNPN and CDR2 is SVGIG (reference sequence). The CDR3 DNA reads TGTGCCTCCCAAAAGGGACTAGCCTACAATGAGCAGTTCTTC. Translation: CASQKGLAYNEQFF.

The J gene is TRBJ1-2, the V gene TRBV6-5, with TRBD1 matching over 8 bases. The germline CDR1 and CDR2 sequences are MNHEY and SVGAGI. J was trimmed by 8 bases and V by 6 bases; bases with no gene match: 8. The CDR3 contains 13 residues. The CDR3 loop reads CASRVDRVGGYTF. The CDR3 coding sequence is TGTGCCAGCAGGGTGGACAGGGTTGGCGGCTACACCTTC.

The chain couples TRBV7-9 to TRBJ1-2; no clear D gene. The CDR3 contains 14 residues. CDR1 is SEHNR and CDR2 is FQNEAQ in the germline V gene (reference sequence). V was trimmed by 0 bases and J by 5 bases, leaving 10 bases between them. The CDR3 DNA reads TGTGCCAGCAGCTTAGCGGCAGGCGAGTATGGCTACACCTTC. Protein: CASSLAAGEYGYTF.

A single count supports this clone. The chain carries TRBV7-9 and TRBJ1-1; the D gene is possibly TRBD1 (5 bases). V dropped 5 bases and J dropped 1 base, with 17 bases sitting between them. From germline, CDR1 is SEHNR and CDR2 FQNEAQ (reference sequence). The CDR3 runs 16 residues. The CDR3 coding sequence is TGTGCCAGCAGCGCATCCGGTAGGGGTTGGAACACTGAAGCTTTCTTT. Encoded protein: CASSASGRGWNTEAFF.

The chain combines TRBV6-1 with TRBJ1-2; the match to TRBD1 covers 7 bases. The CDR3 consists of 14 residues. Germline trimming cut 4 bases from V and 3 bases from J; bases unmatched to any gene: 5. Germline V gene sequence: CDR1 MNHNS, CDR2 SASEGT. The DNA of the CDR3 is TGTGCCAGCAGTGGCGGGACAGAATACTATGGCTACACCTTC. Translating gives CASSGGTEYYGYTF.

The genes are TRBV28 and TRBJ1-6; weak D call: TRBD1 (5 bases). The CDR3 length is 17 residues. CDR1 MDHEN and CDR2 SYDVKM come from the germline V gene. V was cut by 6 bases and J by 13 bases, with 28 bases left in between. Written as DNA, the CDR3 is TGTGCCAGCAGACCCTTCATGGGGGGTCTTCGGCAGAGGCCCCTCCACTTT. This encodes CASRPFMGGLRQRPLHF.

The J gene is TRBJ2-1, the V gene TRBV27; perhaps TRBD1 as D (5 bases). The CDR3 contains 16 residues. Trimming removed 2 bases at V and 14 bases at J, with 25 bases between. Germline CDR1 is MNHEY and CDR2 is SMNVEV (reference sequence). CDR3 loop: CASSLTSPRVMRKEFF. The DNA of the CDR3 is TGTGCCAGCAGTTTAACGTCTCCCAGGGTAATGAGGAAAGAGTTCTTC.

J is TRBJ2-4 and V is TRBV19, with a tentative D call TRBD2 (5 bases). CDR3 length equals 16 residues. The V gene lost 5 bases and the J gene lost 3 bases, with 17 bases spanning the gap. Germline assignment: CDR1 LNHDA and CDR2 SQIVND (reference sequence). The CDR3 region has the DNA TGTGCCAGTAGTTGGCCGGACTCCTTAGGCAAAAACATTCAGTACTTC. Translating gives CASSWPDSLGKNIQYF.

The CDR3 DNA is TGTGCCAGCTCACCTAGTGGCACTGAAGCTTTCTTT. Translating it yields CASSPSGTEAFF. This sequence joins TRBV18 and TRBJ1-1; D call uncertain. Trimming took 3 bases from V and 4 from J, leaving 6 bases between them. This CDR3 contains 12 residues. Germline CDR1 and CDR2: KGHSH and LQKENI.

This chain uses TRBV21-1 with TRBJ2-1; TRBD2, as called in the table, went unchecked against the DNA. TRBV21-1 is deemed a pseudogene. The CDR3 length is 15 residues. In DNA form, the CDR3 reads TGTGCCAGCAGCAATGGTAGTCGGGGTTACAATGAGCAGTTCTTC. Its translation: CASSNGSRGYNEQFF.

The J gene is TRBJ2-2, the V gene TRBV11-3; the match to TRBD1 covers 8 bases. The CDR3 contains 15 residues. Germline V CDR1 and CDR2: SGHNT, YENEEA. The ends lost 9 bases at V and 2 bases at J; junction bases unmatched: 8. This chain's CDR3 is CARKQGAPNTGELFF. The CDR3 nucleotides read TGTGCCAGAAAGCAGGGGGCTCCTAACACCGGGGAGCTGTTTTTT.

The J gene is TRBJ2-7, the V gene TRBV12-5; TRBD2 agrees at 7 bases. This CDR3 region has 13 residues. After removal of 3 bases from V and 4 bases from J, the junction contained 3 bases not matched to a gene. Germline V gives CDR1 LGHNT, CDR2 FRNRAP. CDR3 amino acids: CASGLYGGYEQYF. The CDR3 nucleotides are TGTGCTAGTGGTTTATACGGGGGGTACGAGCAGTACTTC.

The V call is TRBV7-8, the J call TRBJ1-4; the match to TRBD1 covers 7 bases. Germline values: CDR1 SGHVS, CDR2 FQNEAQ. V shed 5 bases and J 8 bases; nucleotides not matched to a gene: 11. CDR3 length: 15 residues. CDR3 protein: CASSPRQGPSEKLFF. CDR3 DNA: TGTGCCAGCAGCCCGCGACAGGGCCCGTCGGAAAAACTGTTTTTT.

The chain couples TRBV19 to TRBJ2-1, with D tentatively TRBD2 (5 bases). Germline V gene data show CDR1 as LNHDA and CDR2 as SQIVND (reference sequence). CDR3 length: 13 residues. Trimming took off 7 bases at V and 3 bases at J, with 10 bases between the two ends. In DNA form, the CDR3 reads TGTGCCAGTAATAGGGCGGGCTACAATGAGCAGTTCTTC. Translation: CASNRAGYNEQFF. The whole variable domain, remainder taken from reference TRBV19 and TRBJ2-1, is DGGITQSPKYLFRKEGQNVTLSCEQNLNHDAMYWYRQDPGQGLRLIYYSQIVNDFQKGDIAEGYSVSREKKESFPLTVTSAQKNPTAFYLCASNRAGYNEQFFGPGTRLTVL.

This clone occurred once. The V call is TRBV30, the J call TRBJ2-1, with 8 bases matching TRBD1. CDR1 and CDR2 (germline): GTSNPN, SVGIG (reference sequence). V was clipped by 1 base and J by 6 bases; unmatched bases: 2. The CDR3 totals 13 residues. The CDR3 protein is CAWSATGGNEQFF. CDR3 in DNA: TGTGCCTGGAGTGCAACAGGGGGCAATGAGCAGTTCTTC.

In DNA form, the CDR3 reads TGTGCCAGCAGCTATGGACAGGGGGTTAGTTGGGGAAAACTGTTTTTT. It is translated as CASSYGQGVSWGKLFF. V gene TRBV5-5 combines with J gene TRBJ1-4; TRBD1 agrees at 10 bases. J gave up 10 bases and V 3 bases, and 12 bases lay outside the gene matches. The germline CDR1 and CDR2 sequences are SGHKS and YYEKEE (reference sequence). The length of the CDR3 is 16 residues.